Sequencing of this T cell receptor (beta chain) was carried out in a study of vaccination and CD4 T cells after COVID-19. Overall study: Convalescent individuals numbered four females and six males, two being Hispanic.

Sequenced with the Oncomine TCR Beta short-read assay was DNA taken from cultured CD4+ T cells. TCRdb used MiXCR to reprocess the PCR reads, holding one entry per CDR3 protein. The table shows a few thousand distinct CDR3 sequences, with roughly 50% occurring only once. As regards this clonotype: Its antigen is unknown.

Specified treatment: approximately nine-day PBMC culture with coronavirus spike peptide pools or control peptides (ViraFEST assay). V lost 0 bases to trimming and J lost 7 bases; unmatched junction nucleotides: 7. Germline V gene lookup returns CDR1 MNHEY and CDR2 SVGAGI. The CDR3 consists of 15 residues. The chain recombines TRBV6-5 with TRBJ2-5; 8 bases are shared with TRBD2. This TCR was sampled from a human donor who had recovered from COVID-19. Sample: CD4+ T cells from blood, cultured in vitro. This CDR3 is CASSYSNSGVGTQYF. The CDR3 region has the DNA TGTGCCAGCAGTTACTCGAATAGCGGGGTCGGGACCCAGTACTTC.